The clone carrying this TCR beta chain was seen repeatedly, ten times or more. Through Arm-PCR of CDR3 regions and iRepertoire HTBI primers, TCR beta libraries were built. TCRdb processed the multiplex PCR reads anew with MiXCR; each CDR3 protein has one entry. The profile shows 530,000 or so distinct CDR3 sequences, about 16% of them singletons. The germline gives CDR1 SGHRS, CDR2 YFSETQ. CDR3 length equals 14 residues. Between the trimmed V and J ends, which lost 1 base and 6 bases, there was a span of 11 bases. This entry comes from a study of regulatory T cells in long-lasting Graves disease. Documented time point: newly diagnosed GD, antithyroid drugs for less than 3 months. TCR sequences were obtained from RNA taken from PBMCs. This sample was shared with a second study, whose subject was T cells in Graves' hyperthyroidism and ophthalmopathy.

The receptor was isolated from a man between 18 and 29 years old with Graves disease. The chain carries TRBV5-1 and TRBJ2-1; D assignment may be TRBD1 or TRBD2 (5 bases each). The sample in question was peripheral blood mononuclear cells (PBMCs), obtained at new diagnosis, from a patient treated with antithyroid drugs. CDR3 in DNA: TGCGCCAGCAGCTTGCACTTTGGGGGCAATGAGCAGTTCTTC. Encoded protein: CASSLHFGGNEQFF.